The source of this T cell receptor beta chain is a study of somatic mutations in cytotoxic T cells in rheumatoid arthritis. Study details: Among the T-cell populations stained with V beta antibodies, some were separated by flow sorting at nearly 100% purity, including V beta1+ cells whose TCRB was sequenced.

This clone was recorded a few times. Libraries were prepared by immunoSEQ multiplex PCR; TCRdb keeps only in-frame clonotypes and omits some of them. The data show about 7,000 clones, roughly 77% seen once. Looked up from germline, CDR1 is MGHRA and CDR2 is YSYEKL. Trimming left V 0 bases short and J 3 bases short, with 10 bases between. This CDR3 has 15 residues. The sequenced sample consisted of CD8+ T cells sorted from blood. This clonotype was obtained from an adult with rheumatoid arthritis. The rearrangement joins TRBV4-1 to TRBJ2-3; either TRBD1 or TRBD2 may fit D (6 bases each). The CDR3 nucleotides are TGCGCCAGCAGCCAAGAGGGGGGCAAAACAGATACGCAGTATTTT. Amino acids: CASSQEGGKTDTQYF.